This is a list of T cell receptor beta chains from one sample in a study of cytomegalovirus exposure and HLA in healthy donors. Sequencing was performed with immunoSEQ multiplex PCR; in TCRdb, only in-frame clones are kept and a portion is missing. The profile shows more than 100,000 clones, around 77% of them singletons. The specimen sequenced was PBMCs. The origin of the receptors is a human donor in good health. The CDR3 runs from the conserved cysteine through the conserved F or W. D genes are given only for firm matches. The size of a clone is reported for some rows only, either as once, few or many, or as a class for expanded clones.

j_gene: TRBJ1-2; d_gene: TRBD1; v_gene: TRBV6-5; abundance: NA; CDR3aa: CASSYSQGALNYGYTF; CDR3nt: TGTGCCAGCAGTTACTCACAGGGGGCCCTCAACTATGGCTACACCTTC
j_gene: TRBJ2-1; d_gene: NA; v_gene: TRBV14; abundance: once; CDR3aa: CASSQDHIEASYNEQFF; CDR3nt: TGTGCCAGCAGCCAAGATCATATCGAAGCGTCCTACAATGAGCAGTTCTTC
j_gene: TRBJ1-3; d_gene: TRBD1; v_gene: TRBV9; abundance: NA; CDR3aa: CVSSVGQGSGNTIYF; CDR3nt: TGTGTCAGCAGCGTAGGACAGGGCTCTGGAAACACCATATATTTT
j_gene: TRBJ2-7; d_gene: NA; v_gene: TRBV6-1; abundance: NA; CDR3aa: CASSVAARISYEQYF; CDR3nt: TGTGCCAGCTCCGTTGCAGCGAGAATCTCCTACGAGCAGTACTTC
j_gene: TRBJ2-1; d_gene: TRBD2; v_gene: TRBV5-1; abundance: once; CDR3aa: CASSLTSGNPYYNEQFF; CDR3nt: TGCGCCAGCAGCTTGACTAGCGGGAACCCCTACTACAATGAGCAGTTCTTC
j_gene: TRBJ2-1; d_gene: NA; v_gene: TRBV6-5; abundance: once; CDR3aa: CASRDLTRNEQFF; CDR3nt: TGTGCCAGCAGGGACCTTACTAGGAATGAGCAGTTCTTC
j_gene: TRBJ1-1; d_gene: TRBD1; v_gene: TRBV12-5; abundance: NA; CDR3aa: CASGLIRGAEAFF; CDR3nt: TGTGCTAGTGGTTTAATCAGGGGGGCTGAAGCTTTCTTT
j_gene: TRBJ1-3; d_gene: NA; v_gene: TRBV9; abundance: NA; CDR3aa: CASSVDSSGNTIYF; CDR3nt: TGTGCCAGCAGCGTAGACAGCTCTGGAAACACCATATATTTT
j_gene: TRBJ2-3; d_gene: TRBD2; v_gene: TRBV13; abundance: NA; CDR3aa: CASSLGGRGRSTDTQYF; CDR3nt: TGTGCCAGCAGCTTGGGGGGGAGAGGTAGAAGCACAGATACGCAGTATTTT
j_gene: TRBJ2-1; d_gene: NA; v_gene: TRBV7-6; abundance: NA; CDR3aa: CASSLALLPPFLNEQFF; CDR3nt: TGTGCCAGCAGCTTAGCTTTACTACCTCCGTTCCTCAATGAGCAGTTCTTC
j_gene: TRBJ1-1; d_gene: TRBD1; v_gene: TRBV28; abundance: NA; CDR3aa: CASRRTGRYTEAFF; CDR3nt: TGTGCCAGCAGGCGGACAGGAAGGTACACTGAAGCTTTCTTT
j_gene: TRBJ1-4; d_gene: TRBD1; v_gene: TRBV9; abundance: NA; CDR3aa: CASSPFRGPEKLFF; CDR3nt: TGTGCCAGCAGCCCTTTTAGGGGGCCTGAAAAACTGTTTTTT
j_gene: TRBJ2-4; d_gene: NA; v_gene: TRBV5-1; abundance: once; CDR3aa: CASSPLGAPQGNIQYF; CDR3nt: TGCGCCAGCAGCCCCTTGGGGGCCCCACAGGGAAACATTCAGTACTTC
j_gene: TRBJ1-5; d_gene: TRBD1; v_gene: TRBV2; abundance: NA; CDR3aa: CASSWDRDSNQPQHF; CDR3nt: TGTGCCAGCAGTTGGGACAGGGATAGCAATCAGCCCCAGCATTTT
j_gene: TRBJ1-6; d_gene: NA; v_gene: TRBV6-1; abundance: NA; CDR3aa: CASSEVWGVNSPLHF; CDR3nt: TGTGCCAGCAGTGAAGTCTGGGGGGTTAATTCACCCCTCCACTTT
j_gene: TRBJ1-2; d_gene: TRBD1; v_gene: TRBV18; abundance: NA; CDR3aa: CASSPRDRDYGYTF; CDR3nt: TGTGCCAGCTCACCCCGGGACAGGGACTATGGCTACACCTTC
j_gene: TRBJ1-2; d_gene: NA; v_gene: TRBV28; abundance: once; CDR3aa: CASSIPVYGYTF; CDR3nt: TGTGCCAGCAGTATACCAGTCTATGGCTACACCTTC
j_gene: TRBJ2-2; d_gene: TRBD2; v_gene: TRBV28; abundance: NA; CDR3aa: CASSQPGVAAGGTGELFF; CDR3nt: TGTGCCAGCAGTCAACCCGGGGTGGCGGCCGGGGGGACCGGGGAGCTGTTTTTT
j_gene: TRBJ1-1; d_gene: NA; v_gene: TRBV19; abundance: NA; CDR3aa: CASISGGLATEAFF; CDR3nt: TGTGCCAGTATCTCGGGTGGTCTGGCTACTGAAGCTTTCTTT
j_gene: TRBJ2-2; d_gene: TRBD2; v_gene: TRBV7-9; abundance: once; CDR3aa: CASSLLAGEGGELFF; CDR3nt: TGTGCCAGCAGCTTGCTAGCGGGAGAGGGCGGGGAGCTGTTTTTT
j_gene: TRBJ1-4; d_gene: TRBD1; v_gene: TRBV7-9; abundance: NA; CDR3aa: CASSAGQGGTNEKLFF; CDR3nt: TGTGCCAGCAGCGCCGGACAGGGCGGCACTAATGAAAAACTGTTTTTT
j_gene: TRBJ2-3; d_gene: TRBD2; v_gene: TRBV2; abundance: NA; CDR3aa: CASGGTSGLPDTQYF; CDR3nt: TGTGCCAGCGGGGGGACTAGCGGGCTTCCAGATACGCAGTATTTT
j_gene: TRBJ1-1; d_gene: NA; v_gene: TRBV27; abundance: NA; CDR3aa: CASSWNLGGGNTEAFF; CDR3nt: TGTGCCAGCAGTTGGAACCTGGGGGGGGGCAACACTGAAGCTTTCTTT
j_gene: TRBJ2-3; d_gene: TRBD2; v_gene: TRBV7-9; abundance: few; CDR3aa: CASSLASGSTDTQYF; CDR3nt: TGTGCCAGCAGCTTGGCTAGCGGTAGCACAGATACGCAGTATTTT
j_gene: TRBJ2-7; d_gene: TRBD1; v_gene: TRBV4-1; abundance: NA; CDR3aa: CASSQGTGGREQYF; CDR3nt: TGCGCCAGCAGCCAAGGGACAGGGGGAAGGGAGCAGTACTTC
j_gene: TRBJ1-2; d_gene: NA; v_gene: TRBV10-1; abundance: once; CDR3aa: CASSESGTSGYTF; CDR3nt: TGCGCCAGCAGTGAGTCGGGGACAAGTGGCTACACCTTC
j_gene: TRBJ1-6; d_gene: NA; v_gene: TRBV5-4; abundance: NA; CDR3aa: CASSFDNGPLNSPLHF; CDR3nt: TGTGCCAGCAGCTTCGACAACGGCCCCCTTAATTCACCCCTCCACTTT
j_gene: TRBJ2-5; d_gene: TRBD2; v_gene: TRBV5-1; abundance: once; CDR3aa: CASSLYQRSGRAWETQYF; CDR3nt: TGCGCCAGCAGCTTGTATCAGAGGAGCGGGAGGGCCTGGGAGACCCAGTACTTC
j_gene: TRBJ2-6; d_gene: NA; v_gene: TRBV7-3; abundance: NA; CDR3aa: CAIARGSGANVLTF; CDR3nt: TGTGCCATAGCACGGGGGTCTGGGGCCAACGTCCTGACTTTC
j_gene: TRBJ1-4; d_gene: NA; v_gene: TRBV10-3; abundance: NA; CDR3aa: CAISSRERQTNNEKLFF; CDR3nt: TGTGCCATCAGTAGCCGGGAACGCCAAACGAACAATGAAAAACTGTTTTTT
j_gene: TRBJ2-7; d_gene: NA; v_gene: TRBV5-6; abundance: NA; CDR3aa: CASSLGGATYEQYF; CDR3nt: TGTGCCAGCAGCTTGGGTGGGGCGACCTACGAGCAGTACTTC
j_gene: TRBJ2-1; d_gene: TRBD2; v_gene: TRBV18; abundance: once; CDR3aa: CASSPRTSGGSYNEQFF; CDR3nt: TGTGCCAGCTCACCACGGACTAGCGGGGGATCATACAATGAGCAGTTCTTC
j_gene: TRBJ1-4; d_gene: TRBD1; v_gene: TRBV4-1; abundance: few; CDR3aa: CASSQDRLQGTGEKLFF; CDR3nt: TGCGCCAGCAGCCAAGATCGCCTACAGGGGACTGGAGAAAAACTGTTTTTT
j_gene: TRBJ2-1; d_gene: NA; v_gene: TRBV6-4; abundance: NA; CDR3aa: CATARSSYNEQFF; CDR3nt: TGTGCCACAGCGCGGAGCTCCTACAATGAGCAGTTCTTC
j_gene: TRBJ2-5; d_gene: NA; v_gene: TRBV5-1; abundance: once; CDR3aa: CASSLAGVGSQETQYF; CDR3nt: TGCGCCAGCAGCTTGGCCGGGGTGGGTTCCCAAGAGACCCAGTACTTC
j_gene: TRBJ1-1; d_gene: NA; v_gene: TRBV5-5; abundance: NA; CDR3aa: CASSSQNEAFF; CDR3nt: TGTGCCAGCAGCTCCCAGAATGAAGCTTTCTTT
j_gene: TRBJ2-7; d_gene: TRBD2; v_gene: TRBV11-3; abundance: NA; CDR3aa: CASSQRLAANSYEQYF; CDR3nt: TGTGCCAGCAGCCAACGACTAGCGGCGAACTCCTACGAGCAGTACTTC
j_gene: TRBJ1-6; d_gene: NA; v_gene: TRBV6-1; abundance: NA; CDR3aa: CASSGGQTSSYNSPLHF; CDR3nt: TGTGCCAGCAGTGGAGGACAGACCAGCTCCTATAATTCACCCCTCCACTTT
j_gene: TRBJ2-7; d_gene: TRBD2; v_gene: TRBV28; abundance: NA; CDR3aa: CASARLAGVGLHEQYF; CDR3nt: TGTGCCAGCGCTCGACTAGCGGGAGTGGGGCTCCACGAGCAGTACTTC
j_gene: TRBJ2-7; d_gene: NA; v_gene: TRBV27; abundance: once; CDR3aa: CASSLQSTPYEQYF; CDR3nt: TGTGCCAGCAGTTTACAAAGCACCCCCTACGAGCAGTACTTC
j_gene: TRBJ2-3; d_gene: NA; v_gene: TRBV19; abundance: NA; CDR3aa: CASSIVYRTDTQYF; CDR3nt: TGTGCCAGTAGTATAGTTTACAGGACAGATACGCAGTATTTT
j_gene: TRBJ2-5; d_gene: TRBD1; v_gene: TRBV28; abundance: NA; CDR3aa: CASSTGTGPAETQYF; CDR3nt: TGTGCCAGCAGTACCGGGACAGGCCCCGCAGAGACCCAGTACTTC
j_gene: TRBJ2-2; d_gene: NA; v_gene: TRBV5-4; abundance: NA; CDR3aa: CASRQSRVDTGELFF; CDR3nt: TGTGCCAGCCGCCAGTCCAGGGTGGACACCGGGGAGCTGTTTTTT
j_gene: TRBJ2-7; d_gene: NA; v_gene: TRBV28; abundance: few; CDR3aa: CASSTGPSYEQYF; CDR3nt: TGTGCCAGCAGTACAGGGCCCTCCTACGAGCAGTACTTC
j_gene: TRBJ1-1; d_gene: TRBD1; v_gene: TRBV6-6; abundance: NA; CDR3aa: CASSPGTGVVPEAFF; CDR3nt: TGTGCCAGCAGTCCCGGGACAGGGGTCGTCCCTGAAGCTTTCTTT
j_gene: TRBJ1-2; d_gene: TRBD1; v_gene: TRBV6-5; abundance: NA; CDR3aa: CASSLGQGIYGYTF; CDR3nt: TGTGCCAGCAGCCTAGGACAGGGCATCTATGGCTACACCTTC
j_gene: TRBJ2-2; d_gene: NA; v_gene: TRBV18; abundance: NA; CDR3aa: CASSPQVSAGTGELFF; CDR3nt: TGTGCCAGCTCACCACAGGTATCTGCGGGCACCGGGGAGCTGTTTTTT
j_gene: TRBJ1-2; d_gene: NA; v_gene: TRBV19; abundance: NA; CDR3aa: CASSPGTGDYGYTF; CDR3nt: TGTGCCAGTAGTCCAGGGACGGGGGACTATGGCTACACCTTC
j_gene: TRBJ1-4; d_gene: TRBD1; v_gene: TRBV2; abundance: NA; CDR3aa: CASRTQSGGADEKLFF; CDR3nt: TGTGCCAGCAGAACCCAGTCAGGGGGCGCGGACGAAAAACTGTTTTTT
j_gene: TRBJ2-3; d_gene: TRBD1; v_gene: TRBV10-1; abundance: NA; CDR3aa: CASSESRGQADTQYF; CDR3nt: TGCGCCAGCAGTGAGTCCAGGGGGCAAGCAGATACGCAGTATTTT